These 20 T cell receptor beta chains share one sample of origin, sequenced in a study of cytomegalovirus exposure and HLA in healthy donors. The PCR was carried out with 60 Vbeta primers and 13 Jbeta primers. TCRdb's table, derived via immunoSEQ multiplex PCR, lists solely in-frame clones and lacks some. Of some 90,000 clones in the sample, about 81% are singletons; the top ten hold 1.4%. The source material was PBMCs. Every receptor here comes from a middle-aged man in good health and CMV-seronegative.

For this clone: The DNA is left out, because the CDR3 cannot be placed on it with certainty; the CDR3 is given as TCRdb lists it. This chain links TRBV9 with TRBJ1-6. The CDR3 numbers 16 amino acids, ends counted. Germline CDR1 is SGDLS and CDR2 is YYNGEE. The CDR3 protein is CVPAGVGGSVLSPLHF.

This rearrangement joins TRBV18 to TRBJ2-5, with D possibly matching TRBD1 (5 bases). The V end was cut by 4 bases, the J end by 1 base, with 10 bases between. The CDR3 length is 14 residues. Germline V CDR1 and CDR2: KGHSH, LQKENI. The chain's CDR3 is CASSLGQIQETQYF. The CDR3 DNA sequence: TGTGCCAGCTCACTAGGACAAATCCAAGAGACCCAGTACTTC.

The rearrangement uses TRBV7-2 and TRBJ2-1; D possibly corresponds to TRBD1 (5 bases). Per the germline V gene, CDR1 is SGHTA and CDR2 is FQGNSA. The CDR3 totals 15 residues. V was clipped by 2 bases and J by 2 bases, with 10 bases between them. This chain's CDR3 is CASSLSWGTYNEQFF. The CDR3 nucleotides read TGTGCCAGCAGCTTATCGTGGGGCACCTACAATGAGCAGTTCTTC. Variable domain in full (rest from reference TRBV7-2 and TRBJ2-1): GAGVSQSPSNKVTEKGKDVELRCDPISGHTALYWYRQSLGQGLEFLIYFQGNSAPDKSGLPSDRFSAERTGGSVSTLTIQRTQQEDSAVYLCASSLSWGTYNEQFFGPGTRLTVL.

The chain carries TRBV6-1 and TRBJ2-7, with 7 bases lining up with TRBD2. The trim removed 4 bases at V and 5 bases at J, leaving 11 bases unmatched. The CDR3 is 15 residues long. Per the germline V gene, CDR1 is MNHNS and CDR2 is SASEGT. The CDR3 DNA sequence: TGTGCCAGCAGTGGTTCAGCGGGGTTTGGTGACGAGCAGTACTTC. It encodes CASSGSAGFGDEQYF.

The chain is built from TRBV4-1 and TRBJ1-1, with TRBD1 matching 7 bases. Germline V gene lookup returns CDR1 MGHRA and CDR2 YSYEKL. This CDR3 comprises 17 residues. The J segment lost 0 bases and the V segment lost 5 bases, leaving 12 bases of the junction unmatched. The CDR3 protein is CASSYPLARGMNTEAFF. CDR3 sequence (DNA): TGCGCCAGCAGCTATCCGCTGGCCAGGGGGATGAACACTGAAGCTTTCTTT.

The chain is built from TRBV5-1 and TRBJ2-3; D remains ambiguous. The germline V gene has CDR1 SGHRS and CDR2 YFSETQ. This CDR3 has 13 amino acids. V lost 4 bases and J lost 0, with 6 bases in between. Written as DNA, the CDR3 is TGCGCCAGCAGCAATCCAAGCACAGATACGCAGTATTTT. Amino acids: CASSNPSTDTQYF.

The chain joins TRBV7-9 to TRBJ2-5; TRBD2 agrees at 7 bases. CDR1 SEHNR and CDR2 FQNEAQ come from the germline V gene (reference sequence). The CDR3 runs 14 residues. V dropped 5 bases and J dropped 1; count of bases not matched to a gene: 4. CDR3: CASSPGTTQETQYF. The CDR3 DNA follows: TGTGCCAGCAGCCCCGGGACTACCCAAGAGACCCAGTACTTC.

The genes are TRBV6-5 and TRBJ2-7, with 10 positions matching TRBD1. Germline V gene sequence: CDR1 MNHEY, CDR2 SVGAGI. CDR3 length: 15 amino acids. The V and J ends lost 0 bases and 3 bases, in that order; junction bases with no gene match: 2. As DNA, the CDR3 is TGTGCCAGCAGTTACTCAGGACAGGGGGTCTACGAGCAGTACTTC. It specifies CASSYSGQGVYEQYF.

This clone was recorded once. The chain employs TRBV4-2 and TRBJ2-1; D may be TRBD1 (5 bases). The CDR3 length is 13 residues. V dropped 3 bases and J dropped 12 bases, with 15 bases sitting between them. Germline V CDR1 and CDR2: LGHNA, YNFKEQ. Here the CDR3 DNA reads TGTGCCAGCAGCCAGGAAGGGGAAACGGCGCAGTTCTTC. This encodes CASSQEGETAQFF.

This clone has more than one count but fewer than ten. V and J are TRBV10-3 and TRBJ2-5; TRBD1 agrees at 7 bases. Germline lookup yields CDR1 ENHRY and CDR2 SYGVKD. After removal of 0 bases from V and 5 bases from J, the junction contained 0 bases not matched to a gene. This CDR3 region has 13 residues. CDR3 amino acids: CAISESRGETQYF. In nucleotides, the CDR3 is TGTGCCATCAGTGAGTCCAGGGGGGAGACCCAGTACTTC.

There are a few counts of this clone. The rearrangement joins TRBV4-3 to TRBJ1-5; D gene uncertain. V shed 0 bases and J shed 5 bases, with 11 bases lying between them. This CDR3 comprises 15 residues. Germline V lookup: CDR1 LGHNA, CDR2 YSLEER. CDR3 in DNA: TGCGCCAGCAGCCAAGATGCTTGGGGAGATCAGCCCCAGCATTTT. This gives the protein CASSQDAWGDQPQHF.

The genes are TRBV5-1 and TRBJ1-6; TRBD1 aligns across 8 bases. The CDR3 sequence is 16 residues long. V gave up 4 bases and J gave up 5 bases; unmatched junction bases: 8. Germline CDR1 is SGHRS and CDR2 is YFSETQ. The CDR3 here is CASSRVQGADNSPLHF. CDR3 nucleotides: TGCGCCAGCAGCAGGGTCCAGGGGGCTGATAATTCACCCCTCCACTTT. Complete variable domain (other parts from reference TRBV5-1 and TRBJ1-6): KAGVTQTPRYLIKTRGQQVTLSCSPISGHRSVSWYQQTPGQGLQFLFEYFSETQRNKGNFPGRFSGRQFSNSRSEMNVSTLELGDSALYLCASSRVQGADNSPLHFGNGTRLTVT.

The chain combines TRBV28 with TRBJ1-2; the D gene is possibly TRBD1 (6 bases). This CDR3 has 15 residues. Germline-derived CDR1 and CDR2 are MDHEN and SYDVKM. Trimming took 7 bases from V and 1 from J, leaving 16 bases between them. The CDR3 loop reads CASNQRGTYNYGYTF. DNA for the CDR3: TGTGCCAGCAACCAGAGGGGGACATATAACTATGGCTACACCTTC.

The chain carries TRBV19 and TRBJ2-5, with TRBD1 identical over 9 bases. Trimming at V came to 4 bases and at J to 4 bases, leaving 10 bases not matched to a gene. The CDR3 loop spans 16 amino acids. Germline lookup yields CDR1 LNHDA and CDR2 SQIVND (reference sequence). The CDR3 nucleotides are TGTGCCAGTAGTAGATGGACAGGGGCGGAAGGAGAGACCCAGTACTTC. It encodes CASSRWTGAEGETQYF.

CDR3 region: CASSETGGTEAFF. The CDR3 bases are TGCGCCAGCAGTGAGACTGGGGGGACTGAAGCTTTCTTT. The genes are TRBV10-1 and TRBJ1-1, with D maybe TRBD1 (5 bases). From germline, CDR1 is WNHNN and CDR2 SYGVQD (reference sequence). V lost 2 bases to trimming and J lost 5 bases, with 9 bases between them. CDR3 length equals 13 residues.

The rearrangement uses TRBV19 and TRBJ1-5, with TRBD1 matching 7 bases. CDR1 is LNHDA, CDR2 SQIVND, per germline (reference sequence). V dropped 3 bases and J dropped 5; count of bases not matched to a gene: 1. CDR3 size: 13 residues. CDR3 sequence (DNA): TGTGCCAGTAGTATCGACAGGGATCAGCCCCAGCATTTT. Protein: CASSIDRDQPQHF.

This clone was found once. The CDR3 protein is CASSPRTGRVGELFF. The CDR3 DNA is TGTGCCAGCAGCCCCAGGACAGGGAGGGTCGGGGAGCTGTTTTTT. The rearrangement links TRBV11-3 to TRBJ2-2; TRBD1 might be the D (8 bases). There are 15 residues in the CDR3. Germline V lookup: CDR1 SGHNT, CDR2 YENEEA. Trimming shortened V by 5 bases and J by 7 bases, and 17 bases separated the two germline ends.

This rearrangement joins TRBV10-2 to TRBJ2-1; 8 nucleotides match TRBD2. V gave up 0 bases and J gave up 4 bases; unmatched junction bases: 11. In germline, CDR1 is WSHSY, CDR2 SAAADI. The CDR3 length is 18 residues. The CDR3 spells CASSESTKRGTRYNEQFF. CDR3 nucleotides: TGCGCCAGCAGTGAGTCGACGAAGCGGGGGACCCGATACAATGAGCAGTTCTTC.

J is TRBJ1-4 and V is TRBV10-2; possibly TRBD1 for D (5 bases). The germline CDR1 and CDR2 sequences are WSHSY and SAAADI. The V and J ends lost 4 bases and 5 bases respectively, with 11 bases between them. The CDR3 has 14 residues. This CDR3 is CASSVGQQNEKLFF. The CDR3 bases are TGCGCCAGCAGTGTGGGGCAGCAGAATGAAAAACTGTTTTTT.

The chain carries TRBV18 and TRBJ2-7, with D possibly being TRBD1 (5 bases). This CDR3 is 12 amino acids long. V shed 8 bases and J shed 7 bases, with 15 bases lying between them. The germline V gene has CDR1 KGHSH and CDR2 LQKENI. The CDR3 sequence is CASAGADWEQYF. In DNA form, the CDR3 reads TGTGCCAGCGCTGGGGCGGATTGGGAGCAGTACTTC. The whole variable domain, remainder taken from reference TRBV18 and TRBJ2-7, is NAGVMQNPRHLVRRRGQEARLRCSPMKGHSHVYWYRQLPEEGLKFMVYLQKENIIDESGMPKERFSAEFPKEGPSILRIQQVVRGDSAAYFCASAGADWEQYFGPGTRLTVT.